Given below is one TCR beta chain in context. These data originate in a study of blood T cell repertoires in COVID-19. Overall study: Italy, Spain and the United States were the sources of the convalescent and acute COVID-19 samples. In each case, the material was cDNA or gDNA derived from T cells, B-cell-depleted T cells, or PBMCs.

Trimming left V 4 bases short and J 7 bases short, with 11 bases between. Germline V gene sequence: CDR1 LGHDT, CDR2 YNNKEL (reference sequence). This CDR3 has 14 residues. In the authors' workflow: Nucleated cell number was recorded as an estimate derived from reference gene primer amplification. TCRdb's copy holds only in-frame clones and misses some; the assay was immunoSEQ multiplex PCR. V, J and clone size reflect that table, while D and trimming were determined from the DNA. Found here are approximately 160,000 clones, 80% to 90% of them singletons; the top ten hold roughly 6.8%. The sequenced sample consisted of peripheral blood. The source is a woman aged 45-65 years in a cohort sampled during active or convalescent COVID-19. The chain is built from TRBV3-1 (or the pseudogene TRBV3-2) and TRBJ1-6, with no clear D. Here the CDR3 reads CASSRHGKNSPLHF. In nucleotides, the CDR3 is TGTGCCAGCAGCCGTCACGGGAAAAATTCACCCCTCCACTTT.